The clone carrying this T cell receptor (beta chain) was detected only once. Antigen specificity is unknown. The ends were cut back, 4 bases at V and 5 bases at J, with 12 bases in the middle. Germline CDR1 and CDR2: MNHNS and SASEGT. The CDR3 sequence is 13 residues long. These data come from a study of regulatory T cells. A couple of CD3G-deficient patients had more severe autoimmunity; all had some. Study-level points and caveats: In patients, unique TRB V-J pairs were restricted and V/J usage skewed, especially in Tregs.

Amplification used 52 TRBV primers and 13 TRBJ primers. Only in-frame clones appear in the TCRdb table, and some are missing; sequencing was by immunoSEQ multiplex PCR. The table includes approximately 5,600 clones, approximately 84% detected once. This sequence joins TRBV6-1 and TRBJ2-7; tentative D call: TRBD2 (5 bases). The material sequenced was CD8+ T cells sorted from blood. The sequence was collected from a child between 10 and 17 years old with CD3G deficiency. The CDR3 DNA is TGTGCCAGCAGTGGATTAGCGAGGGACGAGCAGTACTTC. As protein: CASSGLARDEQYF.